The rows below give T cell receptor beta chains drawn from one sample of a study of T cell responses to AZD1222 COVID-19 vaccine. Profiling relied on immunoSEQ multiplex PCR, and the TCRdb table lists in-frame clones only, not all of them. The sample has about 130,000 clones, about 90% seen once; the top ten hold about 5.6%. Sequences were derived from peripheral blood, sampled on day 0 of AZD1222 vaccination. Source of these receptors: an adult in good health. CDR3s include the opening cysteine and the closing phenylalanine or tryptophan. D genes are given only for firm matches. Where a row states a size, it is once, few, many or the class of an expanded clone; other rows omit it.

J | size | V | D | CDR3 | DNA
TRBJ1-2 | . | TRBV3-1/TRBV3-2 | . | CASSPSVGANYGYTF | TGTGCCAGCAGTCCCTCAGTTGGGGCTAACTATGGCTACACCTTC
TRBJ2-1 | . | TRBV6-2/TRBV6-3 | TRBD2 | CASTPGLAGTLDEQFF | TGTGCCAGCACCCCGGGACTAGCGGGAACCCTGGATGAGCAGTTCTTC
TRBJ1-2 | . | TRBV4-1 | . | CASSQGQGSYGYTF | TGCGCCAGCAGCCAAGGGCAGGGGAGCTATGGCTACACCTTC
TRBJ1-5 | . | TRBV7-2 | TRBD1 | CASSYKQGALQPQHF | TGTGCCAGCAGCTACAAACAGGGGGCTCTTCAGCCCCAGCATTTT
TRBJ1-1 | . | TRBV5-1 | . | CASSLVGAANTEAFF | TGCGCCAGCAGCTTGGTTGGTGCAGCAAACACTGAAGCTTTCTTT
TRBJ2-7 | . | TRBV18 | TRBD1 | CASSTGTGANEQYF | TGTGCCAGCTCCACCGGGACAGGGGCTAACGAGCAGTACTTC
TRBJ2-7 | few | TRBV5-6 | . | CASSLGVSRGWPYEQYF | TGTGCCAGCAGCTTGGGGGTCTCTCGGGGGTGGCCCTACGAGCAGTACTTC
TRBJ1-5 | . | TRBV18 | . | CASSPSGYSNQPQHF | TGTGCCAGCTCACCATCGGGGTATAGCAATCAGCCCCAGCATTTT
TRBJ1-1 | . | TRBV6-4 | . | CASSDDRDAQAFF | TGTGCCAGCAGTGACGACCGGGACGCCCAAGCTTTCTTT
TRBJ2-3 | . | TRBV10-3 | . | CAISDGGVDTQYF | TGTGCCATCAGTGATGGAGGGGTAGATACGCAGTATTTT
TRBJ1-1 | . | TRBV7-2 | TRBD1 | CASRAQGQAFAEAFF | TGTGCCAGCAGAGCACAGGGACAGGCTTTCGCTGAAGCTTTCTTT
TRBJ1-2 | . | TRBV5-1 | TRBD1 | CASSGGTAAYGYTF | TGCGCCAGCAGCGGCGGGACAGCGGCATATGGCTACACCTTC
TRBJ1-2 | . | TRBV6-5 | . | CASSLRQNYGYTF | TGTGCCAGCAGCCTGAGACAGAACTATGGCTACACCTTC
TRBJ1-1 | once | TRBV4-2 | . | CASSLTSRDRNTEAFF | TGTGCCAGCAGCCTAACTTCCCGGGACCGGAACACTGAAGCTTTCTTT
TRBJ1-2 | . | TRBV4-1 | . | CASSQEGAGGGYTF | TGCGCCAGCAGCCAAGAGGGAGCCGGGGGGGGCTACACCTTC
TRBJ1-2 | . | TRBV6-5 | . | CASSTTIRENYGYTF | TGTGCCAGCAGTACTACTATCCGGGAGAACTATGGCTACACCTTC
TRBJ1-5 | once | TRBV3-1/TRBV3-2 | . | CASSQGSGSEPQHF | TGTGCCAGCAGCCAAGGGTCCGGTTCGGAGCCCCAGCATTTT
TRBJ2-7 | . | TRBV2 | TRBD2 | CASRAGTSGSYEQYF | TGTGCCAGCAGGGCCGGGACTAGCGGGAGTTACGAGCAGTACTTC
TRBJ1-1 | . | TRBV19 | . | CASSIWGPSMNTEAFF | TGTGCCAGTAGTATTTGGGGTCCAAGCATGAACACTGAAGCTTTCTTT
TRBJ2-7 | . | TRBV3-1/TRBV3-2 | . | CASNNRGGYEQYF | TGTGCCAGCAACAACAGGGGGGGGTACGAGCAGTACTTC
TRBJ1-4 | . | TRBV6-5 | . | CASSYGLSNEKLFF | TGTGCCAGCAGTTACGGGCTGAGTAATGAAAAACTGTTTTTT
TRBJ1-2 | . | TRBV6-5 | . | CASSYSNYPQTNGYTF | TGTGCCAGCAGTTACTCGAACTATCCACAGACCAACGGCTACACCTTC
TRBJ1-1 | . | TRBV7-2 | TRBD1 | CASSPGTGGNTEAFF | TGTGCCAGCAGCCCTGGGACAGGGGGCAACACTGAAGCTTTCTTT
TRBJ2-3 | . | TRBV7-3 | . | CASSRGPGREDTQYF | TGTGCCAGCAGCCGAGGTCCGGGGCGGGAAGATACGCAGTATTTT
TRBJ1-5 | . | TRBV5-1 | TRBD1 | CASSPGQGASNQPQHF | TGCGCCAGCAGCCCCGGACAGGGGGCGAGCAATCAGCCCCAGCATTTT
TRBJ2-3 | . | TRBV6-4 | TRBD2 | CASSDGLLTSLDTQYF | TGTGCCAGCAGTGACGGGCTATTGACTAGCCTAGATACGCAGTATTTT
TRBJ2-7 | . | TRBV12-5 | TRBD1 | CASGLGDRAHEQYF | TGTGCTAGTGGTTTGGGAGACAGGGCCCACGAGCAGTACTTC
TRBJ2-3 | . | TRBV7-8 | TRBD2 | CASRSGTSGGRGTDTQYF | TGTGCCAGCAGATCCGGGACTAGCGGGGGGCGGGGGACAGATACGCAGTATTTT
TRBJ2-2 | . | TRBV24-1 | . | CATSESGTATEELFF | TGTGCCACCAGTGAATCCGGGACCGCAACCGAGGAGCTGTTTTTT
TRBJ2-3 | . | TRBV30 | . | CAWSVPGAGDTQYF | TGTGCCTGGAGTGTACCCGGGGCTGGAGATACGCAGTATTTT
TRBJ1-1 | . | TRBV5-6 | . | CASSPSRGEAFF | TGTGCCAGCAGCCCCAGCCGGGGTGAAGCTTTCTTT